Listed below are T cell receptor beta chains from one sample, sequenced in a study of lymphopenia after photon versus proton radiotherapy. Clones were sequenced by immunoSEQ multiplex PCR, and TCRdb holds only the in-frame ones, with some missing. Among approximately 150,000 clones, more than 85% were seen once, and the ten largest hold approximately 4.8%. The sequencing here drew on peripheral blood, taken from a patient treated with photon-based radiotherapy. The receptors come from a man aged 50 or older with gastric cancer. The CDR3 runs from the conserved cysteine through the conserved F or W. The order of the fields is J gene, V gene, D gene, clone size, CDR3 protein, CDR3 DNA. The D gene is left open where the match is weak. Rows may omit the clone size; those that give it use once, few, many or a size class.

J gene: TRBJ1-5; V gene: TRBV18; D gene: NA; clone size: NA; CDR3 protein: CASSGGGGPPQPQHF; CDR3 DNA: TGTGCCAGCTCGGGGGGCGGGGGTCCTCCCCAGCCCCAGCATTTT
J gene: TRBJ2-6; V gene: TRBV4-1; D gene: NA; clone size: once; CDR3 protein: CASSQDHGRAFSGANVLTF; CDR3 DNA: TGCGCCAGCAGCCAAGATCATGGCAGAGCATTCTCTGGGGCCAACGTCCTGACTTTC
J gene: TRBJ2-7; V gene: TRBV19; D gene: TRBD2; clone size: NA; CDR3 protein: CASSIVGGAGAYEQYF; CDR3 DNA: TGTGCCAGTAGTATAGTCGGAGGGGCGGGGGCCTACGAGCAGTACTTC
J gene: TRBJ2-7; V gene: TRBV6-1; D gene: NA; clone size: NA; CDR3 protein: CASSPGTLAYEQYF; CDR3 DNA: TGTGCCAGCAGTCCGGGTACCCTTGCCTACGAGCAGTACTTC
J gene: TRBJ1-1; V gene: TRBV7-9; D gene: TRBD1; clone size: NA; CDR3 protein: CASSSSGGTEAFF; CDR3 DNA: TGTGCCAGCAGCTCATCAGGGGGCACTGAAGCTTTCTTT
J gene: TRBJ2-5; V gene: TRBV2; D gene: NA; clone size: NA; CDR3 protein: CASSRQLTQETQYF; CDR3 DNA: TGTGCCAGCAGTCGACAGTTAACCCAAGAGACCCAGTACTTC
J gene: TRBJ1-5; V gene: TRBV19; D gene: NA; clone size: NA; CDR3 protein: CASSWTGGGNQPQHF; CDR3 DNA: TGTGCCAGTAGTTGGACCGGCGGAGGGAATCAGCCCCAGCATTTT
J gene: TRBJ1-3; V gene: TRBV18; D gene: NA; clone size: NA; CDR3 protein: CASSPTGGFGNTIYF; CDR3 DNA: TGTGCCAGCTCACCTACGGGAGGCTTTGGAAACACCATATATTTT
J gene: TRBJ1-5; V gene: TRBV19; D gene: NA; clone size: NA; CDR3 protein: CASSPLNQPQHF; CDR3 DNA: TGTGCCAGTAGTCCCTTGAATCAGCCCCAGCATTTT
J gene: TRBJ2-6; V gene: TRBV4-2; D gene: TRBD1; clone size: NA; CDR3 protein: CASSQEYGQGARVLTF; CDR3 DNA: TGTGCCAGCAGCCAAGAATACGGACAGGGGGCTAGGGTCCTGACTTTC
J gene: TRBJ2-1; V gene: TRBV6-8; D gene: NA; clone size: NA; CDR3 protein: CASSYLQSGHLSYNEQFF; CDR3 DNA: TGTGCCAGCAGTTACCTCCAGTCAGGACACCTGAGTTACAATGAGCAGTTCTTC
J gene: TRBJ1-1; V gene: TRBV18; D gene: TRBD1; clone size: NA; CDR3 protein: CASSPVRQGLVTEAFF; CDR3 DNA: TGTGCCAGCTCACCTGTTCGACAGGGATTGGTCACTGAAGCTTTCTTT
J gene: TRBJ2-7; V gene: TRBV4-1; D gene: TRBD2; clone size: NA; CDR3 protein: CASSQTTGGLNEQYF; CDR3 DNA: TGCGCCAGCAGCCAGACGACGGGAGGGCTGAACGAGCAGTACTTC
J gene: TRBJ1-1; V gene: TRBV6-6; D gene: NA; clone size: once; CDR3 protein: CASSKRGDTEAFF; CDR3 DNA: TGTGCCAGCAGCAAACGGGGTGACACTGAAGCTTTCTTT
J gene: TRBJ2-1; V gene: TRBV2; D gene: NA; clone size: once; CDR3 protein: CASSESLNPSYNEQFF; CDR3 DNA: TGTGCCAGCAGTGAGTCCCTGAACCCCTCCTACAATGAGCAGTTCTTC
J gene: TRBJ1-5; V gene: TRBV21-1; D gene: NA; clone size: NA; CDR3 protein: CASSKKDPVDSNQPQHF; CDR3 DNA: TGTGCCAGCAGCAAAAAGGACCCGGTTGATAGCAATCAGCCCCAGCATTTT
J gene: TRBJ2-3; V gene: TRBV6-1; D gene: TRBD2; clone size: NA; CDR3 protein: CASREGLATDTQYF; CDR3 DNA: TGTGCCAGCAGGGAGGGACTAGCAACAGATACGCAGTATTTT
J gene: TRBJ2-2; V gene: TRBV30; D gene: NA; clone size: NA; CDR3 protein: CAWEESMTNTGELFF; CDR3 DNA: TGTGCCTGGGAAGAATCTATGACGAACACCGGGGAGCTGTTTTTT
J gene: TRBJ1-4; V gene: TRBV6-1; D gene: NA; clone size: NA; CDR3 protein: CASSEGGPSYEKLFF; CDR3 DNA: TGTGCCAGCAGTGAAGGTGGGCCCTCTTATGAAAAACTGTTTTTT
J gene: TRBJ1-3; V gene: TRBV19; D gene: TRBD1; clone size: NA; CDR3 protein: CASSPRDSSSGNTIYF; CDR3 DNA: TGTGCCAGTAGTCCTCGGGACAGCAGCTCTGGAAACACCATATATTTT
J gene: TRBJ2-3; V gene: TRBV19; D gene: NA; clone size: NA; CDR3 protein: CASSHRAADTQYF; CDR3 DNA: TGTGCCAGTAGTCACAGGGCGGCAGATACGCAGTATTTT
J gene: TRBJ2-7; V gene: TRBV18; D gene: NA; clone size: NA; CDR3 protein: CASSPGLSRGYEQYF; CDR3 DNA: TGTGCCAGCTCACCGGGACTGTCTAGAGGCTACGAGCAGTACTTC
J gene: TRBJ1-2; V gene: TRBV6-1; D gene: NA; clone size: few; CDR3 protein: CASSEAQGAYGYTF; CDR3 DNA: TGTGCCAGCAGTGAAGCACAGGGAGCCTATGGCTACACCTTC
J gene: TRBJ1-2; V gene: TRBV5-6; D gene: NA; clone size: NA; CDR3 protein: CASSPDWRYGYTF; CDR3 DNA: TGTGCCAGCAGCCCGGATTGGCGTTATGGCTACACCTTC
J gene: TRBJ2-1; V gene: TRBV7-9; D gene: NA; clone size: NA; CDR3 protein: CASSLRTGSYNEQFF; CDR3 DNA: TGTGCCAGCAGCCTCCGGACGGGCTCCTACAATGAGCAGTTCTTC
J gene: TRBJ2-2; V gene: TRBV23-1; D gene: NA; clone size: NA; CDR3 protein: CASSQSPGPGCGELFF; CDR3 DNA: TGCGCCAGCAGTCAATCCCCGGGACCGGGTTGCGGGGAGCTGTTTTTT
J gene: TRBJ2-7; V gene: TRBV5-1; D gene: TRBD2; clone size: NA; CDR3 protein: CASSWRGTSMGEQYF; CDR3 DNA: TGCGCCAGCAGCTGGCGGGGGACTTCGATGGGGGAGCAGTACTTC
J gene: TRBJ1-1; V gene: TRBV19; D gene: NA; clone size: NA; CDR3 protein: CAVEGNMNTEAFF; CDR3 DNA: TGTGCCGTAGAGGGAAACATGAACACTGAAGCTTTCTTT
J gene: TRBJ1-1; V gene: TRBV7-2; D gene: TRBD1; clone size: NA; CDR3 protein: CASSLGTGTGSTEAFF; CDR3 DNA: TGTGCCAGCAGCTTAGGGACCGGGACAGGGAGCACTGAAGCTTTCTTT
J gene: TRBJ2-1; V gene: TRBV7-2; D gene: TRBD1; clone size: NA; CDR3 protein: CASSLGRDRYNEQFF; CDR3 DNA: TGTGCCAGCAGCTTGGGGCGGGACAGGTACAATGAGCAGTTCTTC
J gene: TRBJ2-5; V gene: TRBV5-1; D gene: TRBD2; clone size: NA; CDR3 protein: CASADLTSGRQETQYF; CDR3 DNA: TGCGCCAGCGCCGATTTGACTAGCGGGAGACAAGAGACCCAGTACTTC
J gene: TRBJ2-5; V gene: TRBV5-6; D gene: TRBD1; clone size: NA; CDR3 protein: CASSQKQGASWETQYF; CDR3 DNA: TGTGCCAGCAGCCAGAAACAGGGGGCATCGTGGGAGACCCAGTACTTC
J gene: TRBJ1-2; V gene: TRBV4-1; D gene: TRBD1; clone size: NA; CDR3 protein: CASSLSTLDRGRNGYTF; CDR3 DNA: TGCGCCAGCAGCCTTTCTACCCTGGACAGGGGGCGCAATGGCTACACCTTC
J gene: TRBJ2-7; V gene: TRBV5-1; D gene: TRBD1; clone size: once; CDR3 protein: CASSLDRGSYEQYF; CDR3 DNA: TGCGCCAGCAGCTTGGACAGGGGAAGTTACGAGCAGTACTTC
J gene: TRBJ2-6; V gene: TRBV4-1; D gene: NA; clone size: NA; CDR3 protein: CASSQEGARGANVLTF; CDR3 DNA: TGCGCCAGCAGCCAAGAGGGGGCGCGGGGGGCCAACGTCCTGACTTTC
J gene: TRBJ1-1; V gene: TRBV18; D gene: NA; clone size: NA; CDR3 protein: CASSPQGVVTEAFF; CDR3 DNA: TGTGCCAGCTCACCACAGGGTGTCGTGACTGAAGCTTTCTTT
J gene: TRBJ1-5; V gene: TRBV7-9; D gene: NA; clone size: NA; CDR3 protein: CASSLVGPGNQPQHF; CDR3 DNA: TGTGCCAGCAGCTTAGTTGGGCCAGGGAATCAGCCCCAGCATTTT
J gene: TRBJ2-3; V gene: TRBV4-2; D gene: NA; clone size: NA; CDR3 protein: CASSQVHKGF; CDR3 DNA: TGTGCCAGCAGCCAAGTGCATAAGGGGTTT
J gene: TRBJ2-1; V gene: TRBV12-5; D gene: TRBD2; clone size: NA; CDR3 protein: CASATGTRDYNEQFF; CDR3 DNA: TGTGCTAGTGCCACCGGGACTAGAGATTACAATGAGCAGTTCTTC
J gene: TRBJ2-6; V gene: TRBV11-2; D gene: NA; clone size: NA; CDR3 protein: CASRQLRGSGANVLTF; CDR3 DNA: TGTGCCAGCAGACAACTCAGGGGCTCTGGGGCCAACGTCCTGACTTTC